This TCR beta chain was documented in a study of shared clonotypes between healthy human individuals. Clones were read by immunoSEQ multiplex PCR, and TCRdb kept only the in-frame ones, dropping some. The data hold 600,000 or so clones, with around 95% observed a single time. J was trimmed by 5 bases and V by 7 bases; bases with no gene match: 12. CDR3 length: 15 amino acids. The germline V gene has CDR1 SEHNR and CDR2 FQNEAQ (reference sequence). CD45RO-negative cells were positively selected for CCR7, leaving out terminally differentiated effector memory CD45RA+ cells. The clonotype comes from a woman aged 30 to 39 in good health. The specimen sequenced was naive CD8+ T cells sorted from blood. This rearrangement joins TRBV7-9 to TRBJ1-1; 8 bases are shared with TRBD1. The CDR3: CASTWSGTGLTEAFF. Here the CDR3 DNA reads TGTGCCAGCACCTGGTCGGGGACAGGCCTGACTGAAGCTTTCTTT.